This entry describes one T cell receptor (beta chain). What it recognizes is unknown. These data come from a study of T-cell memory formation after mild COVID-19. Findings of the study overall: The finding that pre-infection memory included some responding clones suggested that cross-reactive memory joined.

MiXCR was run by TCRdb on the 5' RACE reads, yielding one entry per CDR3 protein. The sample includes roughly 200,000 distinct CDR3 sequences, 9% to 10% of them seen just once. Germline V gene sequence: CDR1 SGHRS, CDR2 YFSETQ. This CDR3 comprises 15 residues. V lost 1 base, J lost 4 bases, and 4 bases stayed unmatched. Sequenced material: PBMCs or a T cell subset sorted from them (not recorded which). This clonotype was obtained from a man between 18 and 35 years old who had mild COVID-19 (a few samples of this study predate the infection). Cell type and time point are not known. The chain has TRBV5-1 and TRBJ2-5; 10 bases align to TRBD2. For the CDR3, the DNA is TGCGCCAGCAGCTTGAGCACTAGCGGGGCAGAGACCCAGTACTTC. It translates to CASSLSTSGAETQYF. The whole variable domain, filled in from reference TRBV5-1 and TRBJ2-5, reads KAGVTQTPRYLIKTRGQQVTLSCSPISGHRSVSWYQQTPGQGLQFLFEYFSETQRNKGNFPGRFSGRQFSNSRSEMNVSTLELGDSALYLCASSLSTSGAETQYFGPGTRLLVL.